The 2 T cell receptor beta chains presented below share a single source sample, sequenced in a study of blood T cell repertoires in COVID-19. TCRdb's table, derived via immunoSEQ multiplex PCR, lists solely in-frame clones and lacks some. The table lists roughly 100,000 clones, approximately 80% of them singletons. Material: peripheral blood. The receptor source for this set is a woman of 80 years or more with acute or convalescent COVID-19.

CDR3 loop: CASAPGVQETQYF. CDR3 sequence (DNA): TGCGCCAGCGCCCCGGGGGTTCAAGAGACCCAGTACTTC. This chain links TRBV5-1 with TRBJ2-5; D is perhaps TRBD2 (6 bases). The V gene's germline CDR1 is SGHRS and CDR2 YFSETQ. The ends were cut back, 7 bases at V and 2 bases at J, with 12 bases in the middle. This CDR3 region has 13 residues. The full variable domain, its missing parts supplied by reference TRBV5-1 and TRBJ2-5, is KAGVTQTPRYLIKTRGQQVTLSCSPISGHRSVSWYQQTPGQGLQFLFEYFSETQRNKGNFPGRFSGRQFSNSRSEMNVSTLELGDSALYLCASAPGVQETQYFGPGTRLLVL.

The CDR3 loop is CASSYQMGQAVTQYF. The CDR3, as DNA: TGTGCCAGCAGTTACCAGATGGGACAGGCGGTTACGCAGTATTTT. The chain couples TRBV6-5 to TRBJ2-3; TRBD1 matches 8 bases. Germline V gives CDR1 MNHEY, CDR2 SVGAGI. The length of the CDR3 is 15 residues. The V segment lost 2 bases and the J segment 8 bases; nucleotides outside the gene matches: 9.